One and the same sample provided the 28 T cell receptor beta chains below, sequenced in a study of T-cell memory formation after mild COVID-19. Via MiXCR, TCRdb re-called the 5' RACE reads, giving one row per CDR3 protein. The repertoire holds about 390,000 distinct CDR3 sequences, with about 21% as singletons. Sequencing was done on a sample of PBMCs or a T cell subset sorted from them (not recorded which). These receptors originate from an adult woman who had mild COVID-19 (a few samples of this study predate the infection). Cell type and time point are not known.

The gene calls are TRBV19 and TRBJ1-5; D unclear. Germline V gene data show CDR1 as LNHDA and CDR2 as SQIVND (reference sequence). The CDR3 has 13 residues. The V end lost 3 bases, the J end lost 1 base, and 4 bases lay between the germline ends. Here the CDR3 reads CASSIQSNQPQHF. The DNA of the CDR3 is TGTGCCAGTAGTATTCAAAGCAATCAGCCCCAGCATTTT.

This chain uses TRBV5-1 with TRBJ1-1; D unresolved. Germline V lookup: CDR1 SGHRS, CDR2 YFSETQ. V dropped 6 bases and J dropped 0 bases, with 9 bases sitting between them. This CDR3 has 13 amino acids. This CDR3 reads CASMSVLNTEAFF. The CDR3 DNA reads TGCGCCAGCATGTCAGTTCTGAACACTGAAGCTTTCTTT.

This clonotype came up a few times. This sequence joins TRBV3-1 and TRBJ2-1; D is uncertain. This CDR3 is 13 amino acids long. V shed 3 bases and J shed 6 bases, with 9 bases lying between them. The germline gives CDR1 LGHDT, CDR2 YNNKEL (reference sequence). For the CDR3, the DNA is TGTGCCAGCAGCCAGGTGTATGGCAATGAGCAGTTCTTC. It yields the protein CASSQVYGNEQFF.

The chain recombines TRBV7-2 with TRBJ2-5; 8 bases are a match to TRBD2. The length of the CDR3 is 16 residues. V shed 3 bases and J 5 bases; nucleotides not matched to a gene: 11. CDR1 is SGHTA and CDR2 is FQGNSA in the germline V gene. CDR3 residues: CASSFGPGLVVETQYF. The CDR3 DNA is TGTGCCAGCAGCTTTGGCCCGGGACTAGTCGTCGAGACCCAGTACTTC.

This clonotype was observed a handful of times. The V gene is TRBV24-1, the J gene TRBJ2-1; D tentatively reads TRBD1 or TRBD2 (5 bases each). Germline V gene lookup returns CDR1 KGHDR and CDR2 SFDVKD. This CDR3 has 15 residues. V lost 3 bases to trimming and J lost 4 bases, with 12 bases between them. CDR3: CATSDQGERYNEQFF. The CDR3 coding sequence is TGTGCCACCAGTGATCAGGGAGAGCGGTACAATGAGCAGTTCTTC.

The chain couples TRBV7-9 to TRBJ2-5; 8 bases line up with TRBD2. Germline V CDR1 and CDR2: SEHNR, FQNEAQ (reference sequence). V was pared by 5 bases and J by 5 bases, with 13 bases of the junction left unmatched. The CDR3 length is 16 residues. The CDR3 reads CASSVLRAGEGETQYF. As DNA, the CDR3 is TGTGCCAGCAGCGTCCTCAGAGCGGGGGAGGGTGAGACCCAGTACTTC. Full variable domain (missing parts from reference TRBV7-9 and TRBJ2-5): DTGVSQNPRHKITKRGQNVTFRCDPISEHNRLYWYRQTLGQGPEFLTYFQNEAQLEKSRLLSDRFSAERPKGSFSTLEIQRTEQGDSAMYLCASSVLRAGEGETQYFGPGTRLLVL.

This clonotype was found once. This chain joins TRBV2 and TRBJ2-2; tentative D call: TRBD1 (6 bases). Germline assignment: CDR1 SNHLY and CDR2 FYNNEI. V was cut by 6 bases and J by 6 bases, with 14 bases left in between. The CDR3 extends over 14 amino acids. CDR3 DNA: TGTGCCAGCAGGGCAACAGGGTCCCCCGGGGAGCTGTTTTTT. This sequence encodes CASRATGSPGELFF.

This clonotype turned up a few times. J is TRBJ2-7 and V is TRBV7-9; 9 bases fit TRBD2. V lost 1 base and J lost 2; bases outside the gene matches: 3. Germline-derived CDR1 and CDR2 are SEHNR and FQNEAQ (reference sequence). This CDR3 has 15 amino acids. Here the CDR3 DNA reads TGTGCCAGCAGCTTAGAGACTAGCGGTGCCTACGAGCAGTACTTC. This sequence encodes CASSLETSGAYEQYF.

V and J are TRBV12-3 or TRBV12-4 and TRBJ2-7; TRBD1 aligns across 12 bases. The trim removed 6 bases at V and 5 bases at J, leaving 26 bases unmatched. This CDR3 region has 21 residues. CDR3: CASRRTATPLWGQGAVNEQYF. The CDR3 region has the DNA TGTGCCAGCAGACGAACAGCAACCCCATTGTGGGGACAGGGGGCGGTAAACGAGCAGTACTTC.

The sample holds a few counts of this clonotype. At one of its ends the junction is not consistent with the germline gene, which may arise from a read error. The V call is TRBV5-5, the J call TRBJ1-2; 11 nucleotides match TRBD1. Germline V lookup: CDR1 SGHKS, CDR2 YYEKEE (reference sequence). This CDR3 is 12 amino acids long. The CDR3 region is CASSLEMGQGVF. CDR3 DNA sequence: TGTGCCAGCAGCTTGGAGATGGGACAGGGGGTCTTC.

This clonotype was observed a few times. The genes are TRBV5-1 and TRBJ1-1, with D uncertain. Trimming shortened V by 0 bases and J by 4 bases, and 13 bases separated the two germline ends. The germline V gene has CDR1 SGHRS and CDR2 YFSETQ. The CDR3 length is 15 residues. The CDR3 sequence: CASSLVGQVVTEAFF. CDR3 nucleotides: TGCGCCAGCAGCTTGGTTGGGCAGGTAGTCACTGAAGCTTTCTTT. The complete variable domain, with remaining parts taken from reference TRBV5-1 and TRBJ1-1, reads KAGVTQTPRYLIKTRGQQVTLSCSPISGHRSVSWYQQTPGQGLQFLFEYFSETQRNKGNFPGRFSGRQFSNSRSEMNVSTLELGDSALYLCASSLVGQVVTEAFFGQGTRLTVV.

This clonotype was seen a few times. The chain recombines TRBV7-9 with TRBJ2-5; 14 bases fit TRBD2. V was clipped by 2 bases and J by 3 bases; unmatched bases: 2. The germline CDR1 and CDR2 sequences are SEHNR and FQNEAQ (reference sequence). CDR3 size: 16 residues. DNA for the CDR3: TGTGCCAGCAGCTTAAAGGGACTAGCGGGAGAAGAGACCCAGTACTTC. This sequence encodes CASSLKGLAGEETQYF.

In its sample, this clonotype was seen a few times. J is TRBJ2-1 and V is TRBV5-1, with D possibly being TRBD2 (5 bases). The V and J ends lost 2 bases and 6 bases respectively, with 18 bases between them. Germline CDR1 and CDR2: SGHRS and YFSETQ. This CDR3 contains 16 residues. CDR3 region: CASSLLELEFVNEQFF. Here the CDR3 DNA reads TGCGCCAGCAGCTTACTAGAGCTGGAGTTTGTCAATGAGCAGTTCTTC. Variable domain in full (rest from reference TRBV5-1 and TRBJ2-1): KAGVTQTPRYLIKTRGQQVTLSCSPISGHRSVSWYQQTPGQGLQFLFEYFSETQRNKGNFPGRFSGRQFSNSRSEMNVSTLELGDSALYLCASSLLELEFVNEQFFGPGTRLTVL.

The chain employs TRBV3-1 and TRBJ1-1, with 9 bases fitting TRBD1. Germline CDR1 reads LGHDT; CDR2 reads YNNKEL (reference sequence). V gave up 3 bases and J gave up 0 bases; unmatched junction bases: 2. CDR3 length equals 15 residues. CDR3 sequence (DNA): TGTGCCAGCAGCCAGCGACAGGGGGTGAACACTGAAGCTTTCTTT. Its protein is CASSQRQGVNTEAFF. The whole variable domain, remainder taken from reference TRBV3-1 and TRBJ1-1, is DTAVSQTPKYLVTQMGNDKSIKCEQNLGHDTMYWYKQDSKKFLKIMFSYNNKELIINETVPNRFSPKSPDKAHLNLHINSLELGDSAVYFCASSQRQGVNTEAFFGQGTRLTVV.

The chain is built from TRBV9 and TRBJ2-1, with 8 bases matching TRBD2. Trimming took 6 bases from V and 5 from J; bases not matched to a gene: 16. Germline V gene lookup returns CDR1 SGDLS and CDR2 YYNGEE. This CDR3 contains 17 residues. The CDR3 loop is CASTQTASGLGNNEQFF. CDR3 coding DNA: TGTGCCAGCACTCAGACGGCTAGCGGGTTGGGGAACAATGAGCAGTTCTTC.

The chain is built from TRBV2 and TRBJ1-1; D ambiguous. V dropped 7 bases and J dropped 4 bases, with 10 bases sitting between them. Germline-derived CDR1 and CDR2 are SNHLY and FYNNEI. CDR3 length: 12 residues. As DNA, the CDR3 is TGTGCCAGCAATAAGCCAGGCACTGAAGCTTTCTTT. This encodes CASNKPGTEAFF.

This clonotype occurred many times. The chain uses TRBV9 and TRBJ2-1; tentatively, D is TRBD2 (6 bases). V lost 0 bases and J lost 7, with 11 bases in between. Germline loops: CDR1 SGDLS, CDR2 YYNGEE. The CDR3 spans 14 residues. Here the CDR3 DNA reads TGTGCCAGCAGCGTAGCGGGAGCCTGGAATGAGCAGTTCTTC. Amino acids: CASSVAGAWNEQFF.

This clonotype was seen more than once but under ten times. V gene TRBV5-5 combines with J gene TRBJ2-3, with 8 bases lining up with TRBD2. The CDR3 contains 16 residues. Trimming at V came to 6 bases and at J to 3 bases, leaving 12 bases not matched to a gene. Germline V gene sequence: CDR1 SGHKS, CDR2 YYEKEE (reference sequence). The CDR3 sequence: CASNRRGPSGTDTQYF. The CDR3 DNA reads as TGTGCCAGCAACCGCCGTGGGCCTAGCGGGACAGATACGCAGTATTTT.

This clonotype was seen a few times. The chain has TRBV5-1 and TRBJ2-2, with D possibly being TRBD1 or TRBD2 (5 bases each). The length of the CDR3 is 15 residues. V shed 5 bases and J shed 7 bases, with 18 bases lying between them. Germline lookup yields CDR1 SGHRS and CDR2 YFSETQ. In DNA form, the CDR3 reads TGCGCCAGCAGACAACCCGGGACCGCGGGCGGGGAGCTGTTTTTT. Protein sequence: CASRQPGTAGGELFF.

There are a few counts of this clonotype. The rearrangement uses TRBV29-1 and TRBJ2-7; the D call may be TRBD1 or TRBD2 (6 bases each). In germline, CDR1 is SQVTM, CDR2 ANQGSEA. The CDR3 runs to 12 residues. V dropped 6 bases and J dropped 3 bases, with 12 bases sitting between them. CDR3 protein: CSVEGEFYEQYF. CDR3 nucleotide sequence: TGCAGCGTGGAGGGGGAATTCTACGAGCAGTACTTC.

This clonotype was seen ten or more times. The chain links TRBV3-1 to TRBJ2-1; D is undetermined. V dropped 4 bases and J dropped 10 bases, with 8 bases sitting between them. The CDR3 sequence is 11 residues long. Germline-derived CDR1 and CDR2 are LGHDT and YNNKEL (reference sequence). This CDR3 reads CASSLSREQFF. CDR3 DNA: TGTGCCAGCAGCCTTTCACGGGAGCAGTTCTTC.

This clonotype was seen at least ten times. This sequence joins TRBV6-2 or TRBV6-3 and TRBJ1-2, with D unresolved. CDR3 length: 16 residues. Trimming left V 6 bases short and J 0 bases short, with 17 bases between. Germline V gene sequence: CDR1 MNHEY, CDR2 SVGEGT. DNA for the CDR3: TGTGCCAGCAGCCTCGGTGGTAGGCAAGCTAACTATGGCTACACCTTC. It encodes CASSLGGRQANYGYTF.

This clonotype appeared once. One end of the junction fails to match germline, which may point to a read error. CDR3 residues: CATSDTGGQETQSF. CDR3 DNA sequence: TGTGCCACCAGTGATACGGGGGGCCAGGAGACCCAGTCCTTC. The V gene is TRBV24-1, the J gene TRBJ2-5, with a tentative D call TRBD2 (7 bases). The CDR3 consists of 14 residues. Germline assignment: CDR1 KGHDR and CDR2 SFDVKD.

The V gene is TRBV5-1, the J gene TRBJ1-2, with D uncertain. V dropped 6 bases and J dropped 8 bases, with 14 bases sitting between them. This CDR3 has 12 residues. The germline V gene encodes CDR1 SGHRS and CDR2 YFSETQ. As DNA, the CDR3 is TGCGCCAGCACCCTGGGAGGCTCGGGCTACACCTTC. This sequence encodes CASTLGGSGYTF.

The chain carries TRBV6-6 and TRBJ2-3, with 9 bases that match TRBD2. Trimming cost V 2 bases and J 9 bases; bases outside gene matches: 3. The CDR3 is made up of 13 amino acids. From germline, CDR1 is MNHNY and CDR2 SVGAGI (reference sequence). CDR3 in amino acids: CASSYAAGGTQYF. In nucleotides, the CDR3 is TGTGCCAGCAGTTACGCAGCGGGGGGCACGCAGTATTTT.

There are many counts of this clonotype. The chain carries TRBV3-1 and TRBJ2-2; D is ambiguous. The CDR3 loop spans 15 amino acids. The V end was cut by 1 base, the J end by 0 bases, with 6 bases between. Germline loops: CDR1 LGHDT, CDR2 YNNKEL (reference sequence). CDR3 region: CASSQGIANTGELFF. The CDR3 coding sequence is TGTGCCAGCAGCCAAGGGATCGCGAACACCGGGGAGCTGTTTTTT.

The CDR3 spells CASTFLEGARGYTF. The CDR3 bases are TGTGCCAGCACCTTTCTGGAGGGGGCGCGTGGCTACACCTTC. The rearrangement joins TRBV5-4 to TRBJ1-2; 7 nucleotides agree with TRBD1. The trim removed 6 bases at V and 7 bases at J, leaving 12 bases unmatched. This CDR3 region has 14 residues. From germline, CDR1 is SGHNT and CDR2 YYREEE (reference sequence).

This chain joins TRBV7-9 and TRBJ1-2; no clear D. Germline-derived CDR1 and CDR2 are SEHNR and FQNEAQ (reference sequence). CDR3 size: 11 residues. V lost 5 bases to trimming and J lost 9 bases, with 10 bases between them. CDR3 amino acids: CASSTPRSYTF. The CDR3 DNA follows: TGTGCCAGCAGCACCCCCAGAAGCTACACCTTC.